The subject of this entry is one TCR beta chain. The sample comes from a study of blood T cell repertoires in COVID-19. Profiling relied on immunoSEQ multiplex PCR, and the TCRdb table lists in-frame clones only, not all of them. The profile shows around 200,000 clones, 88% of them singletons. The CDR3 contains 15 residues. With V trimmed by 4 bases and J by 5 bases, 4 bases remained unmatched. CDR1 and CDR2 from the germline V gene are SNHLY and FYNNEI. The sample taken for sequencing was peripheral blood. The receptor's source is a man aged 18 to 35 with active or convalescent COVID-19. This chain uses TRBV2 with TRBJ1-6; the match to TRBD1 covers 8 bases. This chain's CDR3 is CASSGTGGDNSPLHF. For the CDR3, the DNA is TGTGCCAGCAGTGGCACAGGGGGTGATAATTCACCCCTCCACTTT.